Included here is one T cell receptor beta chain sequence, with context. TCRdb keeps only in-frame clones here, not all; method: immunoSEQ multiplex PCR. The sample has 30,000 to 45,000 clones, more than 85% seen once. The source of the sample is a study of T cell changes during pregnancy in multiple sclerosis. The CDR3 length is 14 residues. The J segment lost 5 bases and the V segment lost 5 bases, leaving 8 bases of the junction unmatched. Germline lookup yields CDR1 SGHVS and CDR2 FQNEAQ. The chain couples TRBV7-8 to TRBJ2-5; 7 bases fit TRBD2. Specimen: CD8+ T cells from peripheral blood mononuclear cells, collected after pregnancy. The TCR comes from a female donor with multiple sclerosis, enrolled in a pregnancy study. CDR3 sequence (DNA): TGTGCCAGCAGCCTCAGGGAGGGCTTGGAGACCCAGTACTTC. Protein product: CASSLREGLETQYF. The whole variable domain, remainder taken from reference TRBV7-8 and TRBJ2-5, is GAGVSQSPRYKVAKRGQDVALRCDPISGHVSLFWYQQALGQGPEFLTYFQNEAQLDKSGLPSDRFFAERPEGSVSTLKIQRTQQEDSAVYLCASSLREGLETQYFGPGTRLLVL.